Following are 26 T cell receptor beta chains from one sample sequenced in a study of blood T cell repertoires in COVID-19. The repertoire was sequenced with immunoSEQ multiplex PCR; TCRdb's copy has only in-frame clones and lacks some. The table lists some 190,000 clones, about 88% of them singletons, with 5.5% to 7% in the top ten. The sample comprised peripheral blood. Every receptor here comes from a woman in her thirties or forties who had recovered from COVID-19.

The chain combines TRBV5-8 with TRBJ2-2; 8 bases are shared with TRBD1. Germline lookup yields CDR1 SGHTS and CDR2 YDEGEE. CDR3 size: 16 residues. V dropped 3 bases and J dropped 4; count of bases not matched to a gene: 8. The CDR3 coding sequence is TGTGCCAGCAGCTCTCAGACAGGGGCCGGCACCGGGGAGCTGTTTTTT. As protein: CASSSQTGAGTGELFF. The entire variable domain, with the rest obtained from reference TRBV5-8 and TRBJ2-2, is as follows: EAGVTQSPTHLIKTRGQQATLRCSPISGHTSVYWYQQALGLGLQFLLWYDEGEERNRGNFPPRFSGRQFPNYSSELNVNALELEDSALYLCASSSQTGAGTGELFFGEGSRLTVL.

This clone was counted between two and nine times. This chain connects TRBV7-9 to TRBJ2-1, with D uncertain. With 5 bases removed from V and 6 bases from J, the gap between germline ends came to 5 bases. Germline V gene lookup returns CDR1 SEHNR and CDR2 FQNEAQ (reference sequence). The CDR3 totals 11 residues. The CDR3 here is CASSPSNEQFF. The CDR3 DNA sequence: TGTGCCAGCAGCCCCTCCAATGAGCAGTTCTTC. The entire variable domain, with the rest obtained from reference TRBV7-9 and TRBJ2-1, is as follows: DTGVSQNPRHKITKRGQNVTFRCDPISEHNRLYWYRQTLGQGPEFLTYFQNEAQLEKSRLLSDRFSAERPKGSFSTLEIQRTEQGDSAMYLCASSPSNEQFFGPGTRLTVL.

The chain combines TRBV3-1 (or the pseudogene TRBV3-2) with TRBJ1-2, with 7 nucleotides matching TRBD1. CDR3 length: 12 residues. The V gene end was trimmed by 7 bases and the J gene end by 7 bases; junction bases not matched to a gene: 6. The germline V gene encodes CDR1 LGHDT and CDR2 YNNKEL (reference sequence). CDR3 sequence (DNA): TGTGCCAGCACACAGACAGGGCTTGGCTACACCTTC. This sequence encodes CASTQTGLGYTF.

The chain uses TRBV27 and TRBJ2-3, with 12 bases that match TRBD2. Germline V gene data show CDR1 as MNHEY and CDR2 as SMNVEV (reference sequence). The CDR3 contains 17 residues. J gave up 2 bases and V 5 bases, and 8 bases lay outside the gene matches. The CDR3 here is CASSPPRTSGNTDTQYF. The CDR3 nucleotides are TGTGCCAGCAGTCCGCCTCGGACTAGCGGGAACACAGATACGCAGTATTTT.

The chain joins TRBV27 to TRBJ2-5; D is ambiguous. CDR3 length: 16 amino acids. Germline V lookup: CDR1 MNHEY, CDR2 SMNVEV (reference sequence). Trimming pared 2 bases from V and 5 bases from J, leaving 18 bases between. CDR3 protein: CASSLTPSGALETQYF. DNA of the CDR3: TGTGCCAGCAGTTTAACCCCCTCAGGCGCTCTCGAGACCCAGTACTTC.

The CDR3 region has the DNA TGCGCCAGCAGCTTGGGGCAGGCCAACTCTGGAAACACCATATATTTT. Its translation: CASSLGQANSGNTIYF. The chain couples TRBV5-1 to TRBJ1-3; no clear D. The germline CDR1 and CDR2 sequences are SGHRS and YFSETQ. V was shortened by 0 bases and J by 0 bases, with 10 bases between the two germline ends. The CDR3 is 16 residues long. The complete variable domain, with remaining parts taken from reference TRBV5-1 and TRBJ1-3, reads KAGVTQTPRYLIKTRGQQVTLSCSPISGHRSVSWYQQTPGQGLQFLFEYFSETQRNKGNFPGRFSGRQFSNSRSEMNVSTLELGDSALYLCASSLGQANSGNTIYFGEGSWLTVV.

V and J are TRBV28 and TRBJ2-7; D remains unclear. The CDR3 consists of 14 residues. Germline V gives CDR1 MDHEN, CDR2 SYDVKM. The V end lost 3 bases, the J end lost 2 bases, and 11 bases lay between the germline ends. CDR3 sequence: CASSFFGQTYEQYF. The DNA of the CDR3 is TGTGCCAGCAGTTTCTTTGGCCAAACCTACGAGCAGTACTTC.

The chain recombines TRBV11-2 with TRBJ1-5; D unclear. Germline V gives CDR1 SGHAT, CDR2 FQNNGV. V was shortened by 1 base and J by 4 bases, with 5 bases between the two germline ends. The CDR3 length is 13 residues. The CDR3 loop reads CASSLALNQPQHF. The CDR3 DNA reads as TGTGCCAGCAGCTTAGCCCTAAATCAGCCCCAGCATTTT.

The chain employs TRBV30 and TRBJ2-2; D is perhaps TRBD1 (6 bases). CDR1 and CDR2 (germline): GTSNPN, SVGIG (reference sequence). The CDR3 loop spans 17 amino acids. Deletions cut 3 bases from V and 3 bases from J, with 20 bases between. The CDR3 reads CAWSSLDRLLHTGELFF. CDR3 DNA: TGTGCCTGGAGCTCCCTGGACAGACTACTCCACACCGGGGAGCTGTTTTTT.

The chain is built from TRBV18 and TRBJ1-2, with 7 bases aligning to TRBD1. The CDR3 has 13 residues. Germline V lookup: CDR1 KGHSH, CDR2 LQKENI. With 3 bases clipped from V and 6 bases from J, the junction kept 4 bases outside the gene matches. The CDR3 sequence: CASSPTGDHGYTF. In nucleotides, the CDR3 is TGTGCCAGCTCACCCACAGGGGACCATGGCTACACCTTC. The complete variable domain, with remaining parts taken from reference TRBV18 and TRBJ1-2, reads NAGVMQNPRHLVRRRGQEARLRCSPMKGHSHVYWYRQLPEEGLKFMVYLQKENIIDESGMPKERFSAEFPKEGPSILRIQQVVRGDSAAYFCASSPTGDHGYTFGSGTRLTVV.

The chain has TRBV6-5 and TRBJ2-7; 11 bases align to TRBD1. J gave up 2 bases and V 7 bases, and 4 bases lay outside the gene matches. This CDR3 contains 14 residues. Germline lookup yields CDR1 MNHEY and CDR2 SVGAGI. This CDR3 is CASNPGQGAYEQYF. The CDR3 region has the DNA TGTGCCAGCAACCCGGGACAGGGGGCCTACGAGCAGTACTTC.

The chain employs TRBV7-2 and TRBJ2-2; 10 bases agree with TRBD2. Trimming cost V 7 bases and J 5 bases; bases outside gene matches: 13. CDR1 and CDR2 from the germline V gene are SGHTA and FQGNSA. The CDR3 loop spans 17 amino acids. CDR3 protein: CASTERPGLAETGELFF. In DNA form, the CDR3 reads TGTGCCAGCACCGAACGACCCGGACTAGCGGAAACCGGGGAGCTGTTTTTT. The whole variable domain, remainder taken from reference TRBV7-2 and TRBJ2-2, is GAGVSQSPSNKVTEKGKDVELRCDPISGHTALYWYRQSLGQGLEFLIYFQGNSAPDKSGLPSDRFSAERTGGSVSTLTIQRTQQEDSAVYLCASTERPGLAETGELFFGEGSRLTVL.

The CDR3, as DNA: TGTGCCAGCTCACCGATGTCCAGGGGCTACGAGCAGTACTTC. Its translation: CASSPMSRGYEQYF. The V call is TRBV18, the J call TRBJ2-7; the D gene is possibly TRBD1 (6 bases). This CDR3 is 14 amino acids long. The V and J ends lost 3 bases and 3 bases respectively, with 12 bases between them. Germline V gives CDR1 KGHSH, CDR2 LQKENI.

The chain couples TRBV24-1 to TRBJ2-2; possibly TRBD2 for D (7 bases). Trimming cost V 1 base and J 3 bases, with 14 bases left between them. The CDR3 is 17 residues long. The V gene's germline CDR1 is KGHDR and CDR2 SFDVKD. CDR3 DNA: TGTGCCACCAGTGATTTACTACAGGGAGGGGACACCGGGGAGCTGTTTTTT. This translates into CATSDLLQGGDTGELFF.

This clone has a single count. The chain carries TRBV19 and TRBJ2-5, with 9 bases identical to TRBD1. The CDR3 runs to 14 residues. Germline loops: CDR1 LNHDA, CDR2 SQIVND (reference sequence). The ends lost 10 bases at V and 3 bases at J; junction bases unmatched: 9. Here the CDR3 DNA reads TGTGCCACCACTCAGAGACAGGGGGAAGAGACCCAGTACTTC. Translation gives CATTQRQGEETQYF. The whole variable domain, filled in from reference TRBV19 and TRBJ2-5, reads DGGITQSPKYLFRKEGQNVTLSCEQNLNHDAMYWYRQDPGQGLRLIYYSQIVNDFQKGDIAEGYSVSREKKESFPLTVTSAQKNPTAFYLCATTQRQGEETQYFGPGTRLLVL.

CDR3 in amino acids: CSVGISAGISSYEQYF. The CDR3 coding sequence is TGCAGCGTTGGAATCTCCGCGGGGATTAGCTCCTACGAGCAGTACTTC. The rearrangement uses TRBV29-1 and TRBJ2-7; a weak D match, TRBD2 (6 bases). The CDR3 sequence is 16 residues long. V lost 4 bases and J lost 0, with 19 bases in between. Looked up from germline, CDR1 is SQVTM and CDR2 is ANQGSEA.

The chain recombines TRBV24-1 with TRBJ2-7; 9 bases agree with TRBD1. Trimming took 6 bases from V and 4 from J; bases not matched to a gene: 9. Per the germline V gene, CDR1 is KGHDR and CDR2 is SFDVKD. CDR3 length: 15 amino acids. In DNA, the CDR3 is TGTGCCACCAGTCCGGGACAGGGCACCAAATACGAGCAGTACTTC. This translates into CATSPGQGTKYEQYF.

This clone is a singleton in its sample. This chain links TRBV29-1 with TRBJ2-3, with D uncertain. Germline-derived CDR1 and CDR2 are SQVTM and ANQGSEA. Trimming removed 0 bases at V and 0 bases at J, with 10 bases between. CDR3 size: 15 residues. The CDR3 nucleotides read TGCAGCGTTGAAGAAAGAGGTGGGAGCACAGATACGCAGTATTTT. Translated, it gives CSVEERGGSTDTQYF.

The genes are TRBV5-1 and TRBJ2-7; D gene unclear. The germline gives CDR1 SGHRS, CDR2 YFSETQ. V was pared by 3 bases and J by 6 bases, with 10 bases between. CDR3 size: 12 residues. For the CDR3, the DNA is TGCGCCAGCAGCTCACAATCCCGCGAGCAGTACTTC. Amino acid sequence: CASSSQSREQYF.

The rearrangement links TRBV29-1 to TRBJ1-1, with 9 bases identical to TRBD1. Germline V gives CDR1 SQVTM, CDR2 ANQGSEA. CDR3 length equals 13 residues. The V segment lost 6 bases and the J segment 4 bases; nucleotides outside the gene matches: 6. CDR3: CSVAGQGSTEAFF. In DNA, the CDR3 is TGCAGCGTAGCGGGACAGGGAAGCACTGAAGCTTTCTTT.

The rearrangement uses TRBV25-1 and TRBJ2-1; unclear D gene. Germline loops: CDR1 MGHDK, CDR2 SYGVNS. V gave up 2 bases and J gave up 9 bases, with 17 bases separating them. The CDR3 consists of 15 residues. CDR3 coding DNA: TGTGCCAGCAGTGAACCCAATTACCTAGGAGCTGAGCAGTTCTTC. This gives the protein CASSEPNYLGAEQFF.

The chain is built from TRBV28 and TRBJ2-7; TRBD1 matches at 7 bases. This CDR3 is built from 14 residues. Germline V gene data show CDR1 as MDHEN and CDR2 as SYDVKM. Trimming took 7 bases from V and 5 from J; bases not matched to a gene: 11. The CDR3 DNA reads as TGTGCCAGCACGAACAGGGGCAGGGGCCACGAGCAGTACTTC. Its protein product is CASTNRGRGHEQYF.

The chain carries TRBV18 and TRBJ2-1; D not certain. CDR1 is KGHSH, CDR2 LQKENI, per germline. Trimming shortened V by 0 bases and J by 7 bases, and 7 bases separated the two germline ends. This CDR3 spans 13 amino acids. The CDR3 region is CASSPPPQNEQFF. The CDR3 bases are TGTGCCAGCTCACCACCTCCCCAGAATGAGCAGTTCTTC. The full variable domain, with the rest looked up from reference TRBV18 and TRBJ2-1, is NAGVMQNPRHLVRRRGQEARLRCSPMKGHSHVYWYRQLPEEGLKFMVYLQKENIIDESGMPKERFSAEFPKEGPSILRIQQVVRGDSAAYFCASSPPPQNEQFFGPGTRLTVL.

The chain is built from TRBV19 and TRBJ1-2, with TRBD1 as a possible D gene (6 bases). Trimming pared 4 bases from V and 3 bases from J, leaving 12 bases between. Germline-derived CDR1 and CDR2 are LNHDA and SQIVND (reference sequence). This CDR3 contains 14 residues. The DNA of the CDR3 is TGTGCCAGTAGTAGAACGGGGGGCGACTATGGCTACACCTTC. Translated, it gives CASSRTGGDYGYTF.

In this sample, this clone turned up once. The gene calls are TRBV9 and TRBJ2-5, with 8 positions matching TRBD2. Germline values: CDR1 SGDLS, CDR2 YYNGEE. CDR3 length: 15 amino acids. Germline trimming cut 3 bases from V and 5 bases from J; bases unmatched to any gene: 9. The CDR3 DNA sequence: TGTGCCAGCAGCGCCGGGGGGGTTGGTTATGAGACCCAGTACTTC. This codes for CASSAGGVGYETQYF.

V gene TRBV13 combines with J gene TRBJ2-1; D is uncertain. Germline loops: CDR1 PRHDT, CDR2 FYEKMQ (reference sequence). The CDR3 covers 12 residues. The V end was cut by 2 bases, the J end by 5 bases, with 4 bases between. In nucleotides, the CDR3 is TGTGCCAGCAGCTTAAATAACAATGAGCAGTTCTTC. Translated: CASSLNNNEQFF.